This TCR beta chain was retrieved from a study of blood T cell repertoires in COVID-19. About the research overall: COVID-19 samples collected from the United States, Italy and Spain covered acute and convalescent phases. Sample material is recorded as cDNA or gDNA derived from T cells, B-cell-depleted T cells, or PBMCs.

Under the authors' procedure: Reference gene primer amplification gave estimated nucleated cell counts. Here immunoSEQ multiplex PCR was the method, and the copy in TCRdb shows in-frame clones only, minus some. Clone size and V and J calls were adopted from that table, with D and trimming inferred from the DNA. The sample records over 60,000 clones, 85% to 90% being singletons. The V end was cut by 0 bases, the J end by 7 bases, with 6 bases between. This CDR3 has 11 amino acids. CDR1 GTSNPN and CDR2 SVGIG come from the germline V gene (reference sequence). The chain uses TRBV30 and TRBJ1-1; no definite D call. This clonotype was sampled from a man at least 80 years old with acute or convalescent COVID-19. Sequencing input: peripheral blood. The CDR3 is CAWSVLYEAFF. In DNA form, the CDR3 reads TGTGCCTGGAGTGTACTGTATGAAGCTTTCTTT.